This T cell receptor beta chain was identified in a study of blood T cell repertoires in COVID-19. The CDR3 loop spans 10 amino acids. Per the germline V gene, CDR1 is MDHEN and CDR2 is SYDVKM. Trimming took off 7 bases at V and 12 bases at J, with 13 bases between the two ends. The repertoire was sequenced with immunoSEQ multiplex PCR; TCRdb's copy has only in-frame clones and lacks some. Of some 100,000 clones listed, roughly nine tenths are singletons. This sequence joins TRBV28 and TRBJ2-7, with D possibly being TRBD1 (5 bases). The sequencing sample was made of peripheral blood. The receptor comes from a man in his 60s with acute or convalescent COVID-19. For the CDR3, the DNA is TGTGCCAGCAAGGGCGACAGATGGTACTTC. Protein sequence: CASKGDRWYF.